The text below deals with one T cell receptor (beta chain). This entry belongs to a study of blood T cell repertoires in COVID-19. Original processing methods: The assay estimated nucleated cells by amplifying reference gene primers. Sequencing used immunoSEQ multiplex PCR; TCRdb keeps in-frame clones, though not all of them. Clone size and the V and J calls come from that table; the DNA yielded D and trimming. The sample comprises over 300,000 clones, more than 70% of which are singletons, and around 1.2% rests with the top ten. Germline V gene sequence: CDR1 GTSNPN, CDR2 SVGIG (reference sequence). Trimming shortened V by 2 bases and J by 1 base, and 15 bases separated the two germline ends. The CDR3 consists of 15 residues.

The sequence derives from a woman aged 50 to 60 with acute or convalescent COVID-19. Sequenced: peripheral blood. The rearrangement uses TRBV30 and TRBJ2-7; a weak D match, TRBD2 (6 bases). Here the CDR3 reads CAWSTVGLASYEQYF. Written as DNA, the CDR3 is TGTGCCTGGAGTACGGTAGGTCTAGCGTCCTACGAGCAGTACTTC. Supplemented by reference TRBV30 and TRBJ2-7, the full variable domain reads SQTIHQWPATLVQPVGSPLSLECTVEGTSNPNLYWYRQAAGRGLQLLFYSVGIGQISSEVPQNLSASRPQDRQFILSSKKLLLSDSGFYLCAWSTVGLASYEQYFGPGTRLTVT.